This TCR beta chain was identified in a study of regulatory T cells in long-lasting Graves disease. Researchers made TCR beta libraries by using iRepertoire HTBI primers and running Arm-PCR on CDR3 regions. TCRdb redid the calling of the multiplex PCR reads with MiXCR, one entry per CDR3 protein. The sample includes 200,000 to 250,000 distinct CDR3 sequences, around 20% seen only once; the top ten take approximately 15%. This clonotype was recorded many times. The germline gives CDR1 ENHRY, CDR2 SYGVKD. V lost 9 bases, J lost 7 bases, and 8 bases stayed unmatched. This CDR3 has 15 amino acids. This sample's time point: newly diagnosed GD, antithyroid drugs for less than 3 months. RNA extracted from PBMCs served as the sequencing template. Diagnosing Graves' disease relied on the American Thyroid Association guidelines.

The clonotype was recovered from a female donor with Graves disease. Sequencing was performed on peripheral blood mononuclear cells (PBMCs), taken at new diagnosis, from a patient treated with antithyroid drugs. This chain connects TRBV10-3 to TRBJ2-1, with 14 nucleotides matching TRBD2. The CDR3, as DNA: TGTGCCATGGGGACTAGCGGGAGTAAAGTAAATGAGCAGTTCTTC. Protein product: CAMGTSGSKVNEQFF.